One and the same sample provided the 17 T cell receptor beta chains below, sequenced in a study of CD8+ T cells in alopecia areata. Extracted RNA was reverse transcribed into cDNA, the sequencing template. Produced via immunoSEQ multiplex PCR; TCRdb's table is partial and in-frame only. Of 140,000 to 150,000 clones listed, over 45% are singletons. The sample consisted of CD4+ T cells sorted from blood. The receptors originated from a human donor with alopecia areata.

V and J are TRBV7-2 and TRBJ2-7; TRBD1 aligns across 7 bases. Losses at the gene ends were 5 bases for V and 1 base for J; bases not matched to a gene: 5. The CDR3 covers 14 residues. Germline V gives CDR1 SGHTA, CDR2 FQGNSA. The CDR3 loop reads CASSARQGSYEQYF. In nucleotides, the CDR3 is TGTGCCAGCAGCGCCCGACAGGGTTCCTACGAGCAGTACTTC.

This clone was recorded once. The rearrangement joins TRBV28 to TRBJ2-1; weak D call: TRBD2 (6 bases). Germline CDR1 is MDHEN and CDR2 is SYDVKM. This CDR3 spans 17 amino acids. Trimming shortened V by 6 bases and J by 0 bases, and 18 bases separated the two germline ends. The DNA for the CDR3 is TGTGCCAGCAGCCCAGCCGCGGGAAAGAGCTCCTACAATGAGCAGTTCTTC. This gives the protein CASSPAAGKSSYNEQFF.

The rearrangement joins TRBV7-9 to TRBJ2-7; TRBD1 matches 9 bases. Germline CDR1 reads SEHNR; CDR2 reads FQNEAQ (reference sequence). The V gene end was trimmed by 5 bases and the J gene end by 5 bases; junction bases not matched to a gene: 10. CDR3 length: 15 residues. The CDR3 DNA follows: TGTGCCAGCAGCCCATCCGTCACAGGGGGCCACGAGCAGTACTTC. Translated, it gives CASSPSVTGGHEQYF.

This sequence joins TRBV28 and TRBJ2-2; TRBD1 might be the D (6 bases). The CDR3 has 14 amino acids. The ends were cut back, 5 bases at V and 5 bases at J, with 12 bases in the middle. Germline lookup yields CDR1 MDHEN and CDR2 SYDVKM. The CDR3: CASSIPGVTGELFF. The DNA of the CDR3 is TGTGCCAGCAGTATTCCAGGGGTTACCGGGGAGCTGTTTTTT.

A word on this clone: A read error may account for a junction end that differs from germline. The chain carries TRBV19 and TRBJ2-1, with 7 bases matching TRBD2. Germline V lookup: CDR1 LNHDA, CDR2 SQIVND (reference sequence). This CDR3 spans 16 amino acids. This CDR3 reads CASSVELAQGYNEQFF. Here the CDR3 DNA reads TGTGCCAGTAGTGTAGAACTAGCGCAAGGGTACAATGAGCAGTTCTTC.

The CDR3 reads CAISGQEISYEQYF. In nucleotides, the CDR3 is TGTGCCATCAGTGGACAGGAGATATCCTACGAGCAGTACTTC. The rearrangement uses TRBV10-3 and TRBJ2-7, with D perhaps TRBD1 (6 bases). Per germline, CDR1 ENHRY and CDR2 SYGVKD. The CDR3 runs 14 residues. V lost 4 bases to trimming and J lost 1 base, with 11 bases between them.

This clone has only a few counts. The genes are TRBV5-6 and TRBJ2-1, with 10 bases aligning to TRBD2. Trimming removed 0 bases from V and 10 bases from J; junction bases left unmatched: 7. The CDR3 runs 15 residues. CDR1 is SGHDT, CDR2 YYEEEE, per germline. CDR3 amino acids: CASSLVGLAGEEQFF. DNA of the CDR3: TGTGCCAGCAGCTTGGTCGGTCTAGCGGGAGAAGAGCAGTTCTTC. Looking up the rest from reference TRBV5-6 and TRBJ2-1 gives the full variable domain: DAGVTQSPTHLIKTRGQQVTLRCSPKSGHDTVSWYQQALGQGPQFIFQYYEEEERQRGNFPDRFSGHQFPNYSSELNVNALLLGDSALYLCASSLVGLAGEEQFFGPGTRLTVL.

Comment on this clone: An end of the junction does not agree with germline; a read error may underlie this. The chain has TRBV2 and TRBJ2-3; D is undetermined. CDR1 is SNHLY, CDR2 FYNNEI, per germline. The CDR3 covers 14 residues. The CDR3 coding sequence is TGTGCCAGCAGTAGACTCATTAGCACAGCTACGCAGTATTTT. Amino acid sequence: CASSRLISTATQYF.

This sequence joins TRBV30 and TRBJ1-1; possibly TRBD1 for D (5 bases). The germline V and J ends were trimmed by 3 bases and 4 bases, with 18 bases remaining between them. The CDR3 loop spans 15 amino acids. Germline CDR1 and CDR2: GTSNPN and SVGIG (reference sequence). CDR3 in amino acids: CAWRRSVRVITEAFF. The CDR3 nucleotides are TGTGCCTGGAGGAGGTCGGTCAGGGTGATCACTGAAGCTTTCTTT.

In its sample, this clone was seen a few times. The V gene is TRBV29-1, the J gene TRBJ1-5, with no clear D. The CDR3 extends over 13 amino acids. Looked up from germline, CDR1 is SQVTM and CDR2 is ANQGSEA. V lost 2 bases to trimming and J lost 7 bases, with 12 bases between them. CDR3 amino acids: CSVESQDGQPQHF. In DNA form, the CDR3 reads TGCAGCGTTGAATCCCAGGATGGGCAGCCCCAGCATTTT. The complete variable domain, with remaining parts taken from reference TRBV29-1 and TRBJ1-5, reads SAVISQKPSRDICQRGTSLTIQCQVDSQVTMMFWYRQQPGQSLTLIATANQGSEATYESGFVIDKFPISRPNLTFSTLTVSNMSPEDSSIYLCSVESQDGQPQHFGDGTRLSIL.

V usage is TRBV5-6 and J usage is TRBJ2-2; the D is unclear. The CDR3 is 11 amino acids. V gave up 2 bases and J gave up 5 bases, with 1 base separating them. Germline CDR1 reads SGHDT; CDR2 reads YYEEEE. The CDR3 region has the DNA TGTGCCAGCAGCTTTACCGGGGAGCTGTTTTTT. Translating gives CASSFTGELFF.

The chain recombines TRBV4-2 with TRBJ2-1; D unresolved. Germline V lookup: CDR1 LGHNA, CDR2 YNFKEQ. The CDR3 runs 13 residues. V gave up 1 base and J gave up 6 bases, with 7 bases separating them. The CDR3, as DNA: TGTGCCAGCAGCCAAGTGGCCGGCAATGAGCAGTTCTTC. Translating gives CASSQVAGNEQFF.

This clone has more than one count but fewer than ten. J is TRBJ2-2 and V is TRBV7-9, with D tentatively TRBD2 (5 bases). V was cut by 8 bases and J by 5 bases, with 12 bases left in between. From germline, CDR1 is SEHNR and CDR2 FQNEAQ (reference sequence). The CDR3 extends over 13 amino acids. The CDR3 sequence: CASPEGATGELFF. The DNA for the CDR3 is TGTGCCAGCCCCGAGGGCGCGACCGGGGAGCTGTTTTTT. Full variable domain (rest looked up from reference TRBV7-9 and TRBJ2-2): DTGVSQNPRHKITKRGQNVTFRCDPISEHNRLYWYRQTLGQGPEFLTYFQNEAQLEKSRLLSDRFSAERPKGSFSTLEIQRTEQGDSAMYLCASPEGATGELFFGEGSRLTVL.

This clone showed up just a few times. The J gene is TRBJ2-2, the V gene TRBV19, with a tentative D call TRBD2 (7 bases). V shed 3 bases and J shed 10 bases, with 15 bases lying between them. This CDR3 is 14 amino acids long. In germline, CDR1 is LNHDA, CDR2 SQIVND (reference sequence). CDR3 coding DNA: TGTGCCAGTAGTATCGGGGGGCCGGTGAAGGAGCTGTTTTTT. This encodes CASSIGGPVKELFF.

This clone was counted between two and nine times. The rearrangement joins TRBV29-1 to TRBJ2-7; TRBD1 might be the D (7 bases). Looked up from germline, CDR1 is SQVTM and CDR2 is ANQGSEA. The CDR3 is 12 residues long. V lost 3 bases and J lost 4, with 10 bases in between. The CDR3 loop is CSVESGGYEQYF. The CDR3 DNA sequence: TGCAGCGTTGAGTCAGGGGGGTACGAGCAGTACTTC.

CDR3 DNA sequence: TGCGCCAGCAGCACGAGCGGGGTTAACACCGGGGAGCTGTTTTTT. This sequence encodes CASSTSGVNTGELFF. The chain has TRBV5-1 and TRBJ2-2; 7 bases map to TRBD2. Trimming at V came to 4 bases and at J to 2 bases, leaving 5 bases not matched to a gene. CDR1 is SGHRS, CDR2 YFSETQ, per germline. CDR3 length equals 15 residues. Complete variable domain (other parts from reference TRBV5-1 and TRBJ2-2): KAGVTQTPRYLIKTRGQQVTLSCSPISGHRSVSWYQQTPGQGLQFLFEYFSETQRNKGNFPGRFSGRQFSNSRSEMNVSTLELGDSALYLCASSTSGVNTGELFFGEGSRLTVL.

The chain couples TRBV5-1 to TRBJ2-1, with a weak D call TRBD2 (6 bases). Germline CDR1 and CDR2: SGHRS and YFSETQ. The CDR3 contains 15 residues. The V end was cut by 0 bases, the J end by 4 bases, with 11 bases between. The DNA of the CDR3 is TGCGCCAGCAGCTTGGGGCGAGGACTATACAATGAGCAGTTCTTC. Translating gives CASSLGRGLYNEQFF.